Sequencing of this TCR beta chain was carried out in a study of T cell responses to AZD1222 COVID-19 vaccine (dated by TCRdb to about 2021). Broadly, across the study: AZD1222 recipients whose second dose came at about 4 weeks and those whose second dose came at about 12 weeks were combined into one group, since spike-specific TCR depth and breadth did not differ between the two schedules. Trial participants were enrolled into age subgroups of 18-55, 56-69 and 70-plus years, which contained about 150, 28 and 57 TCR-sequenced participants, respectively. TCR sequencing was performed for 233 trial participants, of whom some 200 were given two doses of AZD1222 and around 25 were given two doses of MenACWY control vaccine.

Concerning this clone itself: Its recognized antigen is unknown. Within one base of it there is no much larger clone, and no base qualities were kept.

What the authors observed across the whole study: Participants were mostly white British and included more females than males, and it was suggested by the authors that clonal diversity may have been underestimated. Reportedly, close to half of the unique spike-specific TCRs recognized epitopes lying outside the regions that are mutated in the B.1.351 and B.1.1.7 variants. The 56-69-year group was small, and its depth increase did not reach significance, likely because of low power. Only a handful of AZD1222 recipients were SARS-CoV-2 seropositive at baseline, limiting conclusions about previously exposed vaccinees. After two AZD1222 doses, spike-specific TCR breadth and depth were significantly higher than at day 0 and than in MenACWY recipients. The vaccine-associated CD4 TCRs covered the entire spike protein, and the dominant responses fell in regions 160-218 and 743-854. Because no day 14 peak-response samples were available, the repertoires could be characterized only after the peak T cell response.

Read against the paper, the sample's time point label means: baseline before first vaccination. Vaccinee samples were obtained from the UK trials COV001 and COV002, which included a single-blind randomized controlled phase 2/3 trial of AZD1222 (ChAdOx1 nCoV-19) in healthy adults. For TCRbeta chain sequencing, PBMC samples from trial participants were taken at day 0 and at day 28 after the second dose. Reading the germline V gene gives CDR1 SGHTA and CDR2 FQGNSA. From the cysteine up to the phenylalanine, the CDR3 has a length of 13 residues. Here the CDR3 DNA is all that survives: 39 bases in frame from base 1. Relative to germline, V is 1 base shorter and J is 8 bases shorter, with 9 bases between their ends. The CDR3 regions of human TCRbeta chains were analyzed by immunosequencing. In the paper's pipeline: TCRs in the repertoires were compared against a reference library of SARS-CoV-2-specific TCRs that had been generated with the MIRA antigen-specificity platform. Breadth was defined as the fraction of unique TCRs that were SARS-CoV-2-associated, and depth was defined as the fraction of total T cells that were SARS-CoV-2-associated. Using the MIRA data, each spike-specific TCR was mapped to the spike region that the TCR reacts to and placed in a CD4 or CD8 class. Log10-transformed breadth and depth values were compared by one-way ANOVA with Sidak's multiple comparisons tests. TCRdb mirrors the immuneACCESS table, restricted to in-frame sequences. Some clones are absent from its copies; in checked studies, under half trace to an unresolved V gene, and the reason for the others is unknown. V, J and clone size derive from that table, while D and trimming were established from the DNA sequence. The table for this sample lists tens of thousands of clones; roughly 90% of them were counted only once. The top ten hold more than 4% of the sample.

The sample here was peripheral blood, taken on day 0 of AZD1222 vaccination. The rearranged segments are TRBV7-2 and TRBJ2-1; the D gene is possibly TRBD2, with 6 bases matching. The receptor was derived from an adult in good health. The CDR3 protein is CASSLGGLDEQFF. In nucleotides, the sequence is TGTGCCAGCAGCTTAGGGGGACTCGATGAGCAGTTCTTC. The CDR3, completed at both ends by the reference TRBV7-2 and TRBJ2-1 genes, gives the full variable domain GAGVSQSPSNKVTEKGKDVELRCDPISGHTALYWYRQSLGQGLEFLIYFQGNSAPDKSGLPSDRFSAERTGGSVSTLTIQRTQQEDSAVYLCASSLGGLDEQFFGPGTRLTVL.